This T cell receptor (beta chain) is from a study of T cell responses to AZD1222 COVID-19 vaccine. Method: immunoSEQ multiplex PCR; TCRdb's copy keeps in-frame clones and lacks some. The data hold tens of thousands of clones, with about nine tenths observed a single time. Trimming removed 1 base at V and 6 bases at J, with 12 bases between. Germline assignment: CDR1 LGHDT and CDR2 YNNKEL (reference sequence). This CDR3 comprises 14 residues. The study, taken as a whole, reports: Only after the peak T cell response were repertoires sampled. Spike-specific TCR breadth and depth were elevated following two AZD1222 doses. The donor cohort was predominantly white British with a female majority, and clonal diversity may have been underestimated. Along spike, vaccine-associated CD4 TCRs were found throughout, with dominance at 160-218 and 743-854.

Note on this clone: Its antigen is as yet unknown.

The sequence was obtained from an adult who received the AZD1222 COVID-19 vaccine. The sample in question was peripheral blood, obtained 28 days after the second AZD1222 dose. The chain recombines TRBV3-1 (or the pseudogene TRBV3-2) with TRBJ2-5, with unresolved D. CDR3 region: CASSQVSSTKTQYF. As DNA, the CDR3 is TGTGCCAGCAGCCAAGTTTCAAGTACGAAGACCCAGTACTTC.